This entry describes one T cell receptor beta chain. Its specificity is unknown. This sample is drawn from a study of T-cell memory formation after mild COVID-19. One entry per CDR3 protein results from TCRdb running MiXCR on the 5' RACE reads. Here the sample spans 150,000 to 200,000 distinct CDR3 sequences, 11% being singletons. This CDR3 region has 16 residues. J lost 0 bases, V lost 6 bases, and 10 bases had no gene match. In germline, CDR1 is MNHNS, CDR2 SASEGT. Overall study findings and caveats: From day 15 to 85, contracting clones were balanced between CD4 and CD8, whereas later expanders leaned toward CD4+.

The sequence came from a young man who had mild COVID-19 (a few samples of this study predate the infection). Cell type and time point are not known. The chain links TRBV6-1 to TRBJ1-1; 7 positions match TRBD1. The sample was PBMCs or a T cell subset sorted from them (not recorded which). The CDR3 DNA reads TGTGCCAGCAGACCGCTTCAGGGGGTCCTGAACACTGAAGCTTTCTTT. It codes for CASRPLQGVLNTEAFF.